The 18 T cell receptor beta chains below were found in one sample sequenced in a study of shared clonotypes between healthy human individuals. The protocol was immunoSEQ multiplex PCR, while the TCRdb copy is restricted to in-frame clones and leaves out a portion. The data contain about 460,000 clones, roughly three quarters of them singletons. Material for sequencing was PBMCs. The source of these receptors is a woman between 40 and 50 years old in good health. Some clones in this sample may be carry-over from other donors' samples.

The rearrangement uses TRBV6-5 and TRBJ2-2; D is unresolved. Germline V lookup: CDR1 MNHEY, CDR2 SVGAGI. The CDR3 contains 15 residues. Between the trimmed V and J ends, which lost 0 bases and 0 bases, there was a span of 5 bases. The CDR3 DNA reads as TGTGCCAGCAGTTACTCCCCAGCGAACACCGGGGAGCTGTTTTTT. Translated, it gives CASSYSPANTGELFF.

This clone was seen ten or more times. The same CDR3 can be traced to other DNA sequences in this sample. In DNA, the CDR3 is TGCGCCAGCCAGCCCTGGACTAGCTGGGGCGGGGAGCTGTTTTTT. Its translation: CASQPWTSWGGELFF. The V call is TRBV5-1, the J call TRBJ2-2; TRBD2 matches 8 bases. The germline V gene encodes CDR1 SGHRS and CDR2 YFSETQ. Trimming cost V 7 bases and J 7 bases; bases outside gene matches: 12. CDR3 length equals 15 residues.

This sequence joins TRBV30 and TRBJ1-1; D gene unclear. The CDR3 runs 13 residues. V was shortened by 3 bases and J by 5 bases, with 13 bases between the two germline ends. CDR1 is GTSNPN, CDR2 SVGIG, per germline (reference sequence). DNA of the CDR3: TGTGCCTGGAGAAGGGCCGGAGGGACTGAAGCTTTCTTT. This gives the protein CAWRRAGGTEAFF.

CDR3: CASSLSGFTDTQYF. CDR3 nucleotide sequence: TGCGCCAGCAGCTTGAGTGGTTTCACAGATACGCAGTATTTT. The gene calls are TRBV5-1 and TRBJ2-3; no clear D. Germline assignment: CDR1 SGHRS and CDR2 YFSETQ. The ends were cut back, 1 base at V and 2 bases at J, with 8 bases in the middle. The CDR3 length is 14 residues.

The CDR3: CAWSSGLEGSYEQYF. The CDR3 bases are TGTGCCTGGAGTAGCGGACTGGAGGGTTCCTACGAGCAGTACTTC. The chain is built from TRBV30 and TRBJ2-5; the D gene is possibly TRBD2 (6 bases). The J call may be incorrect, as the DNA end agrees better with TRBJ2-7. This CDR3 is 15 amino acids long. CDR1 and CDR2 from the germline V gene are GTSNPN and SVGIG (reference sequence).

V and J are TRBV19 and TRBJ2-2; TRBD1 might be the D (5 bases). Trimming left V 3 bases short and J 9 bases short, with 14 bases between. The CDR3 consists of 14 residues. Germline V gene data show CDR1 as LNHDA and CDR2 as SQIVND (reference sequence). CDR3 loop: CASSISRVERELFF. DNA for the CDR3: TGTGCCAGTAGTATTTCCAGGGTTGAACGGGAGCTGTTTTTT. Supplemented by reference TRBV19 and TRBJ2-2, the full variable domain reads DGGITQSPKYLFRKEGQNVTLSCEQNLNHDAMYWYRQDPGQGLRLIYYSQIVNDFQKGDIAEGYSVSREKKESFPLTVTSAQKNPTAFYLCASSISRVERELFFGEGSRLTVL.

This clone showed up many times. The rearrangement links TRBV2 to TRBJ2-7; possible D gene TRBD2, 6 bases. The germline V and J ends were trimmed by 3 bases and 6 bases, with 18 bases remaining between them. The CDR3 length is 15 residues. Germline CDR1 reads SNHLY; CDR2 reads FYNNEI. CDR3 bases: TGTGCCAGCAGTGATGTCCGGACTAAACTAGGCGAGCAGTACTTC. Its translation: CASSDVRTKLGEQYF.

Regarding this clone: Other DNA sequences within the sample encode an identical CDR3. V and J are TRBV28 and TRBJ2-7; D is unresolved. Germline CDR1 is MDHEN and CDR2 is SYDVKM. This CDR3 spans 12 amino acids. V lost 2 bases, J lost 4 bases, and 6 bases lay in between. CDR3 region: CASSLIGYEQYF. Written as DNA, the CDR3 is TGTGCCAGCAGTTTAATCGGATACGAGCAGTACTTC. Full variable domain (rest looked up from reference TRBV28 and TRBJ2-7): DVKVTQSSRYLVKRTGEKVFLECVQDMDHENMFWYRQDPGLGLRLIYFSYDVKMKEKGDIPEGYSVSREKKERFSLILESASTNQTSMYLCASSLIGYEQYFGPGTRLTVT.

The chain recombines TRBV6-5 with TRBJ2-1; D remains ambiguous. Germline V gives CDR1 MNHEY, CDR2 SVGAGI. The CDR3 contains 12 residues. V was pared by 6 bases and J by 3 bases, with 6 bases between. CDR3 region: CASRGNYNEQFF. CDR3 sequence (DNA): TGTGCCAGCAGGGGAAACTACAATGAGCAGTTCTTC.

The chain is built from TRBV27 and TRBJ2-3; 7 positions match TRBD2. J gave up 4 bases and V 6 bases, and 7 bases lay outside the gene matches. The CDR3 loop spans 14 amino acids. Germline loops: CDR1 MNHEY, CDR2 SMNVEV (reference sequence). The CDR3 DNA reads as TGTGCCAGCAGCATGACTAGCTACTCAGATACGCAGTATTTT. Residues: CASSMTSYSDTQYF.

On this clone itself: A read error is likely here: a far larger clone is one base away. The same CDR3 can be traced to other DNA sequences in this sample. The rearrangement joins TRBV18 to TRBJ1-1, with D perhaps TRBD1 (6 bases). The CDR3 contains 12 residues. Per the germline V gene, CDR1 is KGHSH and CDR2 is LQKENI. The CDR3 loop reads CASSPGATEAFF. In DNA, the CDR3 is TGCGCCAGCTCACCAGGGGCCACTGAAGCTTTCTTT.

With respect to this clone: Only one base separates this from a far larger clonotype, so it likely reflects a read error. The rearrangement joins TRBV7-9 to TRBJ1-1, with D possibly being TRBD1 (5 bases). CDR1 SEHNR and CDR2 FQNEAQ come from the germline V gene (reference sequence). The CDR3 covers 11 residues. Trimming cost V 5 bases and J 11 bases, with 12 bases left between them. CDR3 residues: CASSPDSRAFF. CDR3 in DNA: TGTGCCAGCAGCCCCGACAGTAGGGCTTTCTTT.

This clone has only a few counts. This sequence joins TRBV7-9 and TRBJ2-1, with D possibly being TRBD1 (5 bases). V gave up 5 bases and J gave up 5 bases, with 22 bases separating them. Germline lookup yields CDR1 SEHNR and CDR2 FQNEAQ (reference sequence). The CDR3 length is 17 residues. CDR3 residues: CASSPSHPARAHNEQFF. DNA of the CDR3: TGTGCCAGCAGCCCATCCCACCCGGCCAGGGCTCACAATGAGCAGTTCTTC.

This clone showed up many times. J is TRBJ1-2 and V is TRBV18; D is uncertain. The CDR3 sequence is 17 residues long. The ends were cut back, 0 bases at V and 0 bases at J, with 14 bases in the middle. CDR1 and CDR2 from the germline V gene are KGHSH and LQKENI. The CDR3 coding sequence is TGTGCCAGCTCACCACCGATGGCGGCGGCCTCTAACTATGGCTACACCTTC. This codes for CASSPPMAAASNYGYTF.

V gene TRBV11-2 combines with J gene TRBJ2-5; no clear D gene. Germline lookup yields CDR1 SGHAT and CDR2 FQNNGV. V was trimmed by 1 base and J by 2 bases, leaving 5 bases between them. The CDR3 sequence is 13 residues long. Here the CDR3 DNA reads TGTGCCAGCAGCTTAGGTCCGCAAGAGACCCAGTACTTC. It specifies CASSLGPQETQYF.

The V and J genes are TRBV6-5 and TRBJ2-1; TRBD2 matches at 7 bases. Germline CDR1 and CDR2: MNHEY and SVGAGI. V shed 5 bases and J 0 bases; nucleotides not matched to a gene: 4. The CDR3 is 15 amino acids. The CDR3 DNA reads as TGTGCCAGCAGTCTCAGCGGGACCTCCTACAATGAGCAGTTCTTC. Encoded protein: CASSLSGTSYNEQFF.

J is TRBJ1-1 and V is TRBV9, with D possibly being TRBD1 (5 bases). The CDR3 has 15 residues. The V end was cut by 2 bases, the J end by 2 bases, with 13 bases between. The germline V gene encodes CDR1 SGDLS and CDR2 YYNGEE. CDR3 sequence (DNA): TGTGCCAGCAGCGTTGCTGGGGCCAGTAACACTGAAGCTTTCTTT. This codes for CASSVAGASNTEAFF.

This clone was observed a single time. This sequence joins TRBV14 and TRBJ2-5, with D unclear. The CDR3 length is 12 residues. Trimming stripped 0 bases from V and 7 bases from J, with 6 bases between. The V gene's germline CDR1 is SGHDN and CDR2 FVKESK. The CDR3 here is CASSQDVGTQYF. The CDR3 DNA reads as TGTGCCAGCAGCCAAGACGTAGGGACCCAGTACTTC.